Each of the 15 T cell receptor beta chains below was sequenced from the same sample in a study of blood T cell repertoires in COVID-19. Assay: immunoSEQ multiplex PCR; the TCRdb copy retains only in-frame clones and omits some. The data hold approximately 240,000 clones, with about 80% observed a single time. The sample was PBMCs or T cells enriched from blood (not recorded which). The source of these receptors is a woman in her 40s with acute COVID-19.

The chain combines TRBV15 with TRBJ1-1; 9 bases are shared with TRBD1. There are 18 residues in the CDR3. V dropped 6 bases and J dropped 3; count of bases not matched to a gene: 17. Per germline, CDR1 LNHNV and CDR2 YYDKDF (reference sequence). The CDR3 coding sequence is TGTGCCACCAGGGACGGGGAAGGGGGACAGGGTCTGGACACTGAAGCTTTCTTT. It is translated as CATRDGEGGQGLDTEAFF.

V is TRBV9 and J is TRBJ2-3; D perhaps matches TRBD2 (6 bases). V gave up 4 bases and J gave up 4 bases, with 19 bases separating them. The V gene's germline CDR1 is SGDLS and CDR2 YYNGEE. CDR3 length equals 16 residues. CDR3 sequence (DNA): TGTGCCAGCAGCTTCCTAGGGCTAGCGATCCCAGATACGCAGTATTTT. It translates to CASSFLGLAIPDTQYF.

The rearrangement links TRBV18 to TRBJ1-5; 8 nucleotides agree with TRBD1. CDR1 and CDR2 (germline): KGHSH, LQKENI. The junction had 9 bases not matched to a gene; V was cut back by 2 bases and J by 0 bases. There are 18 residues in the CDR3. CDR3 coding DNA: TGTGCCAGCTCACCATATCCACACGGGACAGGTAGCAATCAGCCCCAGCATTTT. This sequence encodes CASSPYPHGTGSNQPQHF.

The chain has TRBV15 and TRBJ2-3, with TRBD1 as a possible D gene (6 bases). The CDR3 is 14 residues long. V gave up 9 bases and J gave up 3 bases, with 16 bases separating them. Germline V gene sequence: CDR1 LNHNV, CDR2 YYDKDF (reference sequence). The CDR3 loop is CATTGGAGTDTQYF. The CDR3, as DNA: TGTGCCACTACTGGGGGCGCAGGGACAGATACGCAGTATTTT.

The DNA of the CDR3 is TGCGCCAGCAGCCCCCCCGCTGGCACGCAGTATTTT. Translated: CASSPPAGTQYF. This chain uses TRBV5-1 with TRBJ2-3; the D is unclear. The CDR3 covers 12 residues. Germline V gene lookup returns CDR1 SGHRS and CDR2 YFSETQ. Trimming took off 4 bases at V and 9 bases at J, with 12 bases between the two ends.

V gene TRBV19 combines with J gene TRBJ2-1, with unresolved D. Germline values: CDR1 LNHDA, CDR2 SQIVND (reference sequence). V was trimmed by 5 bases and J by 10 bases, leaving 12 bases between them. The CDR3 covers 12 residues. The CDR3 nucleotides are TGTGCCAGTAGTTCGGGTTGGTACGAGCAGTTCTTC. Its translation is CASSSGWYEQFF.

V usage is TRBV18 and J usage is TRBJ2-7, with D unresolved. The V end was cut by 8 bases, the J end by 5 bases, with 10 bases between. This CDR3 comprises 11 residues. Germline V gene lookup returns CDR1 KGHSH and CDR2 LQKENI. The CDR3 spells CASREANEQYF. The CDR3 DNA is TGTGCCAGCCGCGAAGCAAACGAGCAGTACTTC.

The chain links TRBV5-1 to TRBJ2-5, with D perhaps matching TRBD2 (6 bases). Germline V gene lookup returns CDR1 SGHRS and CDR2 YFSETQ. Trimming removed 7 bases at V and 4 bases at J, with 17 bases between. The CDR3 contains 14 residues. CDR3 in amino acids: CASRGYRRGETQYF. The CDR3, as DNA: TGCGCCAGCCGCGGGTACAGGAGGGGAGAGACCCAGTACTTC.

The rearrangement links TRBV11-2 to TRBJ2-2, with 10 bases matching TRBD2. Per the germline V gene, CDR1 is SGHAT and CDR2 is FQNNGV. This CDR3 contains 17 residues. V was clipped by 5 bases and J by 7 bases; unmatched bases: 13. CDR3 residues: CASSPLGSGRANGELFF. The CDR3 coding sequence is TGTGCCAGCAGCCCACTGGGAAGCGGGAGGGCCAACGGGGAGCTGTTTTTT.

To note about this clone: A much larger clone differs by one base, so this may be a read error. The chain combines TRBV7-8 with TRBJ1-5; D perhaps matches TRBD1 (6 bases). The ends were cut back, 5 bases at V and 5 bases at J, with 10 bases in the middle. CDR3 size: 13 residues. Germline-derived CDR1 and CDR2 are SGHVS and FQNEAQ. The CDR3 loop is CASSADRYQPQHF. The CDR3 DNA follows: TGTGCCAGCAGCGCCGACAGGTATCAGCCCCAGCATTTT.

The chain carries TRBV19 and TRBJ2-1, with TRBD2 identical over 7 bases. The germline CDR1 and CDR2 sequences are LNHDA and SQIVND (reference sequence). The CDR3 extends over 15 amino acids. V trimming: 5 bases; J trimming: 6 bases; junction bases outside the gene matches: 10. The CDR3 is CASSPLAEPFNEQFF. The CDR3 bases are TGTGCCAGTAGTCCGCTAGCGGAGCCCTTCAATGAGCAGTTCTTC.

The gene calls are TRBV9 and TRBJ2-2; D is perhaps TRBD2 (6 bases). The germline CDR1 and CDR2 sequences are SGDLS and YYNGEE. CDR3 length: 15 amino acids. Deletions cut 4 bases from V and 6 bases from J, with 16 bases between. For the CDR3, the DNA is TGTGCCAGCAGCCCCTCAGTGGGGGAGGCCGGGGAGCTGTTTTTT. Protein sequence: CASSPSVGEAGELFF. The full variable domain, rest sourced from reference TRBV9 and TRBJ2-2, is DSGVTQTPKHLITATGQRVTLRCSPRSGDLSVYWYQQSLDQGLQFLIQYYNGEERAKGNILERFSAQQFPDLHSELNLSSLELGDSALYFCASSPSVGEAGELFFGEGSRLTVL.

The genes are TRBV19 and TRBJ1-6, with TRBD1 matching over 7 bases. V gave up 5 bases and J gave up 7 bases; unmatched junction bases: 5. Germline V gene lookup returns CDR1 LNHDA and CDR2 SQIVND (reference sequence). This CDR3 has 14 amino acids. Here the CDR3 reads CASSPGQLNSPLHF. The CDR3 DNA sequence: TGTGCCAGTAGTCCGGGACAGTTGAATTCACCCCTCCACTTT.

The chain has TRBV24-1 and TRBJ2-7; D uncertain. CDR3 length: 15 amino acids. The V and J ends lost 2 bases and 2 bases respectively, with 12 bases between them. Germline V lookup: CDR1 KGHDR, CDR2 SFDVKD. In DNA form, the CDR3 reads TGTGCCACCAGTGATTCCGTCGGTTACCCCTACGAGCAGTACTTC. It translates to CATSDSVGYPYEQYF.

The chain uses TRBV10-2 and TRBJ1-2; 8 bases agree with TRBD1. Trimming took 7 bases from V and 8 from J; bases not matched to a gene: 15. This CDR3 is built from 15 residues. Germline CDR1 WSHSY, CDR2 SAAADI. In DNA, the CDR3 is TGCGCCAGCACAAACCCAACCCAGGGGGCTGACGGCTACACCTTC. It is translated as CASTNPTQGADGYTF.